The next 21 T cell receptor beta chains were all read from a single sample in a study of regulatory T cells in long-lasting Graves disease. Arm-PCR with iRepertoire HTBI primers amplified the CDR3 regions for these TCR beta libraries. TCRdb re-called the multiplex PCR reads through MiXCR, storing one row per CDR3 protein. The profile shows under 450,000 distinct CDR3 sequences, roughly 25% of them singletons. Time point defined: persistent/refractory GD, antithyroid drugs over 5 years with positive TRAb. Making the TCR library involved RNA that had been extracted from PBMCs. This specimen was peripheral blood mononuclear cells (PBMCs), taken when the disease was refractory, from a patient treated with antithyroid drugs. Every receptor here comes from a woman aged 40 to 50 with Graves disease.

This clonotype was detected many times. This chain uses TRBV20-1 with TRBJ2-1; 7 bases agree with TRBD2. CDR3 length: 13 amino acids. The V gene end was trimmed by 6 bases and the J gene end by 2 bases; junction bases not matched to a gene: 4. The germline gives CDR1 DFQATT, CDR2 SNEGSKA (reference sequence). The chain's CDR3 is CSARAGAYNEQFF. The CDR3, as DNA: TGCAGTGCGAGGGCGGGAGCCTACAATGAGCAGTTCTTC.

The chain combines TRBV4-1 with TRBJ2-2; 10 bases align to TRBD1. This CDR3 has 15 amino acids. V trimming: 4 bases; J trimming: 6 bases; junction bases outside the gene matches: 5. Germline V gene sequence: CDR1 MGHRA, CDR2 YSYEKL. The CDR3 loop reads CASSPHGQGAGELFF. The CDR3 nucleotides read TGCGCCAGCAGCCCTCATGGACAGGGGGCCGGGGAGCTGTTTTTT.

In this sample, this clonotype turned up once. This chain connects TRBV7-9 to TRBJ2-2; weak D call: TRBD1 (6 bases). The germline V and J ends were trimmed by 5 bases and 3 bases, with 10 bases remaining between them. Germline V gene lookup returns CDR1 SEHNR and CDR2 FQNEAQ (reference sequence). CDR3 length: 14 residues. The CDR3: CASSPDSYTGELFF. In DNA form, the CDR3 reads TGTGCCAGCAGCCCGGACAGCTACACCGGGGAGCTGTTTTTT.

A remark on this clonotype: A much larger clone lies one base from this, so it may be a read error. This chain joins TRBV28 and TRBJ2-7; the D gene is possibly TRBD2 (6 bases). Germline V gives CDR1 MDHEN, CDR2 SYDVKM. The germline V and J ends were trimmed by 8 bases and 5 bases, with 13 bases remaining between them. The CDR3 has 12 amino acids. CDR3 bases: TGTGCCAGCGGCGGAGGGCGACACGAGCAGTACTTC. Protein sequence: CASGGGRHEQYF.

The rearrangement joins TRBV30 to TRBJ2-1, with D maybe TRBD1 (5 bases). Germline CDR1 is GTSNPN and CDR2 is SVGIG (reference sequence). Trimming removed 6 bases from V and 6 bases from J, with 18 bases in between. This CDR3 has 14 amino acids. The CDR3 region has the DNA TGTGCCTGCCAATTGGGCCTGCAGGGCAATGAGCAGTTCTTC. The encoded protein is CACQLGLQGNEQFF.

The chain joins TRBV5-1 to TRBJ2-7; D uncertain. Trimming shortened V by 5 bases and J by 6 bases, and 30 bases separated the two germline ends. From germline, CDR1 is SGHRS and CDR2 YFSETQ. The CDR3 extends over 18 amino acids. The CDR3 nucleotides read TGCGCCAGCAGTCAGAACCTCAGGCCGGGTCAGTCGCGGTCCGAGCAGTACTTC. It encodes CASSQNLRPGQSRSEQYF.

The V and J genes are TRBV20-1 and TRBJ1-1, with 7 bases that match TRBD1. CDR1 and CDR2 from the germline V gene are DFQATT and SNEGSKA (reference sequence). The CDR3 runs 24 residues. Trimming took 4 bases from V and 5 from J; bases not matched to a gene: 40. CDR3 nucleotides: TGCAGTGCTACCGTCTCTGTCGGGGGCCGATACAAGGGGGCGCAAAATAGGAGAAGAACTGAAGCTTTCTTT. Translating it yields CSATVSVGGRYKGAQNRRRTEAFF.

This clonotype was recorded at least ten times. The genes are TRBV20-1 and TRBJ2-7; 10 nucleotides align to TRBD1. Germline CDR1 and CDR2: DFQATT and SNEGSKA (reference sequence). The CDR3 length is 14 residues. Unmatched junction bases numbered 5, after V lost 2 bases and J lost 4 bases. The CDR3 DNA is TGCAGTGCTAGACCGGGACAGGGGATATACGAGCAGTACTTC. Translated: CSARPGQGIYEQYF.

This clonotype was recorded many times. This rearrangement joins TRBV10-1 to TRBJ2-5; 9 bases align to TRBD2. The CDR3 length is 15 residues. J gave up 2 bases and V 6 bases, and 7 bases lay outside the gene matches. The germline CDR1 and CDR2 sequences are WNHNN and SYGVQD (reference sequence). The CDR3 loop is CASRDTSGSQETQYF. For the CDR3, the DNA is TGCGCCAGCAGAGACACTAGCGGGTCACAAGAGACCCAGTACTTC.

This clonotype turned up a few times. The V and J genes are TRBV9 and TRBJ2-7; 7 bases match TRBD2. Germline lookup yields CDR1 SGDLS and CDR2 YYNGEE. CDR3 size: 16 residues. V trimming: 4 bases; J trimming: 3 bases; junction bases outside the gene matches: 13. CDR3 region: CASSPRTGGKDYEQYF. The CDR3 DNA is TGTGCCAGCAGCCCGCGGACGGGAGGTAAGGACTACGAGCAGTACTTC.

The DNA for the CDR3 is TGTGCCAGCAGCTTCTACCCGACTAAAGAGACCCAGTACTTC. Translated: CASSFYPTKETQYF. This chain connects TRBV11-1 to TRBJ2-5; possible D gene TRBD2, 5 bases. This CDR3 has 14 amino acids. V was pared by 3 bases and J by 3 bases, with 11 bases between. The germline CDR1 and CDR2 sequences are SGHAT and FQDESV (reference sequence).

There are many counts of this clonotype. The chain links TRBV28 to TRBJ2-7; D possibly corresponds to TRBD1 (6 bases). Per germline, CDR1 MDHEN and CDR2 SYDVKM. Trimming shortened V by 5 bases and J by 4 bases, and 18 bases separated the two germline ends. This CDR3 is built from 15 residues. Written as DNA, the CDR3 is TGTGCCAGCAGTCCCCTTTCAGGGGATATTTACGAGCAGTACTTC. Protein product: CASSPLSGDIYEQYF.

This clonotype was seen at least ten times. The chain employs TRBV27 and TRBJ2-7; D remains unclear. This CDR3 region has 13 residues. The V gene's germline CDR1 is MNHEY and CDR2 SMNVEV (reference sequence). V was shortened by 3 bases and J by 1 base, with 7 bases between the two germline ends. CDR3 sequence reads: CASSLRWSYEQYF. In nucleotides, the CDR3 is TGTGCCAGCAGTTTGAGGTGGTCCTACGAGCAGTACTTC.

This clonotype turned up a few times. This chain connects TRBV5-5 to TRBJ2-7; D might be TRBD2 (6 bases). CDR1 and CDR2 from the germline V gene are SGHKS and YYEKEE (reference sequence). CDR3 size: 14 residues. The V and J ends lost 5 bases and 6 bases respectively, with 18 bases between them. The CDR3 sequence is CASRLLANPPEQYF. The CDR3 region has the DNA TGTGCCAGCAGGTTACTAGCTAATCCCCCCGAGCAGTACTTC.

This sequence joins TRBV5-6 and TRBJ1-5; 7 positions agree with TRBD1. The CDR3 has 17 amino acids. J was trimmed by 6 bases and V by 3 bases; bases with no gene match: 15. Germline-derived CDR1 and CDR2 are SGHDT and YYEEEE. CDR3 coding DNA: TGTGCCAGCAGCTCAAGCCGTTACAGGGGCCGGGGTCAGCCCCAGCATTTT. The encoded protein is CASSSSRYRGRGQPQHF.

As concerns this clonotype: A much larger clone lies a single base off, so this may be a read error. The rearrangement joins TRBV28 to TRBJ1-1, with D unclear. Germline V gene data show CDR1 as MDHEN and CDR2 as SYDVKM. The CDR3 runs to 15 residues. Trimming took 10 bases from V and 3 from J, leaving 21 bases between them. CDR3 loop: CATGPGDALYTEAFF. The CDR3 DNA reads as TGTGCCACCGGCCCGGGTGACGCGCTCTACACTGAAGCTTTCTTT. The whole variable domain, remainder taken from reference TRBV28 and TRBJ1-1, is DVKVTQSSRYLVKRTGEKVFLECVQDMDHENMFWYRQDPGLGLRLIYFSYDVKMKEKGDIPEGYSVSREKKERFSLILESASTNQTSMYLCATGPGDALYTEAFFGQGTRLTVV.

This clonotype was counted ten times or more. J is TRBJ2-7 and V is TRBV28, with 8 nucleotides matching TRBD1. CDR1 MDHEN and CDR2 SYDVKM come from the germline V gene. With V trimmed by 1 base and J by 4 bases, 3 bases remained unmatched. The CDR3 is made up of 14 amino acids. In DNA, the CDR3 is TGTGCCAGCAGTTTATTGGGACAGGAATACGAGCAGTACTTC. Translating it yields CASSLLGQEYEQYF.

The table lists this clonotype with many counts. This chain links TRBV11-2 with TRBJ2-2, with D possibly TRBD2 on 5 matching bases. CDR1 and CDR2 (germline): SGHAT, FQNNGV. Trimming stripped 4 bases from V and 10 bases from J, with 16 bases between. The CDR3 length is 14 residues. CDR3 residues: CASSSDLGREELFF. The CDR3 coding sequence is TGTGCCAGCAGCTCGGACCTCGGCCGGGAGGAGCTGTTTTTT.

There are many counts of this clonotype. This chain connects TRBV12-3 or TRBV12-4 to TRBJ1-2; D is ambiguous. V gave up 4 bases and J gave up 5 bases, with 14 bases separating them. This CDR3 has 14 amino acids. CDR3 protein: CASSSEAYYYGYTF. DNA for the CDR3: TGTGCCAGCAGTTCCGAAGCCTATTATTATGGCTACACCTTC.

This clonotype was found many times. V and J are TRBV28 and TRBJ2-5; 14 nucleotides match TRBD2. Germline-derived CDR1 and CDR2 are MDHEN and SYDVKM. V lost 1 base and J lost 2; bases outside the gene matches: 15. This CDR3 is 21 amino acids long. The CDR3 reads CASSLFGEGLAGDGGQETQYF. The CDR3 coding sequence is TGTGCCAGCAGTTTATTTGGGGAGGGACTAGCGGGAGATGGGGGACAAGAGACCCAGTACTTC.

V usage is TRBV5-1 and J usage is TRBJ1-3, with D hard to call. CDR3 length equals 13 residues. The V gene's germline CDR1 is SGHRS and CDR2 YFSETQ. Trimming pared 4 bases from V and 3 bases from J, leaving 8 bases between. The CDR3 here is CASSMGFGNTIYF. The CDR3 region has the DNA TGCGCCAGCAGCATGGGATTTGGAAACACCATATATTTT.